This is a list of T cell receptor beta chains from one sample in a study of blood T cell repertoires in COVID-19. Profiled with immunoSEQ multiplex PCR; TCRdb holds only in-frame clones, not every one. The table lists about 78,000 clones, roughly nine tenths of them singletons, with around 5% in the top ten. Sequenced input: peripheral blood. These receptor sequences come from a man between 50 and 59 years old with active or convalescent COVID-19. Each CDR3 is given with its conserved first and last residue. Fields, in order: clone size, J gene, D gene, V gene, CDR3 protein, CDR3 DNA. A D gene is named only where the DNA matches it firmly. Only part of the rows carry a size: once, few, many, or a class if the clone is expanded.

abundance: once
j_gene: TRBJ1-5
d_gene: .
v_gene: TRBV7-8
CDR3aa: CASSLSGGGGMPGPQHF
CDR3nt: TGTGCCAGCAGCTTATCTGGCGGGGGCGGGATGCCGGGGCCCCAGCATTTT

abundance: .
j_gene: TRBJ1-2
d_gene: .
v_gene: TRBV28
CDR3aa: CATTVGGIYGYTF
CDR3nt: TGTGCCACCACAGTCGGAGGGATCTATGGCTACACCTTC

abundance: .
j_gene: TRBJ2-2
d_gene: TRBD2
v_gene: TRBV5-1
CDR3aa: CASSLDLAGAVVTGELFF
CDR3nt: TGCGCCAGCAGCTTGGATCTAGCGGGGGCGGTGGTCACCGGGGAGCTGTTTTTT

abundance: .
j_gene: TRBJ1-5
d_gene: TRBD1
v_gene: TRBV5-8
CDR3aa: CASSPLQGAGNQPQHF
CDR3nt: TGTGCCAGCAGCCCTCTACAGGGGGCGGGCAATCAGCCCCAGCATTTT

abundance: .
j_gene: TRBJ2-2
d_gene: .
v_gene: TRBV28
CDR3aa: CASSFGGYNTGELFF
CDR3nt: TGTGCCAGCAGTTTTGGGGGCTACAACACCGGGGAGCTGTTTTTT

abundance: .
j_gene: TRBJ2-2
d_gene: TRBD2
v_gene: TRBV3-1/TRBV3-2
CDR3aa: CASSQGQRGGPNTGELFF
CDR3nt: TGTGCCAGCAGCCAAGGCCAGCGGGGGGGACCGAACACCGGGGAGCTGTTTTTT

abundance: once
j_gene: TRBJ1-4
d_gene: .
v_gene: TRBV18
CDR3aa: CASSAQGGENEKLFF
CDR3nt: TGTGCCAGCTCAGCGCAGGGAGGTGAAAATGAAAAACTGTTTTTT

abundance: .
j_gene: TRBJ2-1
d_gene: TRBD1
v_gene: TRBV9
CDR3aa: CASSVEQGTYNEQFF
CDR3nt: TGTGCCAGCAGCGTAGAACAGGGGACATACAATGAGCAGTTCTTC

abundance: .
j_gene: TRBJ2-7
d_gene: TRBD1
v_gene: TRBV6-2/TRBV6-3
CDR3aa: CASSTGQFYEQYF
CDR3nt: TGTGCCAGCAGCACGGGACAGTTCTACGAGCAGTACTTC

abundance: .
j_gene: TRBJ1-4
d_gene: .
v_gene: TRBV30
CDR3aa: CAWQGIFGEKLFF
CDR3nt: TGTGCCTGGCAGGGGATCTTCGGGGAAAAACTGTTTTTT

abundance: .
j_gene: TRBJ1-4
d_gene: TRBD1
v_gene: TRBV10-3
CDR3aa: CAISESGTGGGEKLFF
CDR3nt: TGTGCCATCAGTGAGTCGGGGACAGGGGGCGGCGAAAAACTGTTTTTT

abundance: few
j_gene: TRBJ1-2
d_gene: TRBD1
v_gene: TRBV5-1
CDR3aa: CASSPVPGQGVSGYTF
CDR3nt: TGCGCCAGCAGCCCTGTTCCGGGACAGGGGGTCAGTGGCTACACCTTC

abundance: .
j_gene: TRBJ1-5
d_gene: TRBD1
v_gene: TRBV18
CDR3aa: CASSPVDRGNQPQHF
CDR3nt: TGTGCCAGCTCACCTGTGGACAGGGGCAATCAGCCCCAGCATTTT

abundance: .
j_gene: TRBJ2-7
d_gene: TRBD1
v_gene: TRBV7-9
CDR3aa: CASSRGTGDRGEQYF
CDR3nt: TGTGCCAGCAGCAGGGGGACAGGGGATAGAGGCGAGCAGTACTTC

abundance: .
j_gene: TRBJ1-1
d_gene: TRBD1
v_gene: TRBV10-2
CDR3aa: CASSDATGDTEAFF
CDR3nt: TGCGCCAGCAGTGACGCGACAGGGGACACTGAAGCTTTCTTT